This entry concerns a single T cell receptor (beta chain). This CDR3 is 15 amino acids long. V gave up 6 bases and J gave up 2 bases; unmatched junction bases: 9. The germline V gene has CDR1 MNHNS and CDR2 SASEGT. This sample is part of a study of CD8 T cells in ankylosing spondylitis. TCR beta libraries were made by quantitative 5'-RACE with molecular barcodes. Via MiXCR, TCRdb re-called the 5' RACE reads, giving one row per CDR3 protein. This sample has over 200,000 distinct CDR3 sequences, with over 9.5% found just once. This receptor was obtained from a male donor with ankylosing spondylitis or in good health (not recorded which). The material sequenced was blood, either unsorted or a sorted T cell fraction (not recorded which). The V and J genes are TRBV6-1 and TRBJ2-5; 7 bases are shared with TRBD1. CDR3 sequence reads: CASSPGDSRQETQYF. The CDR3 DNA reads TGTGCCAGCAGCCCCGGGGACAGTCGACAAGAGACCCAGTACTTC.